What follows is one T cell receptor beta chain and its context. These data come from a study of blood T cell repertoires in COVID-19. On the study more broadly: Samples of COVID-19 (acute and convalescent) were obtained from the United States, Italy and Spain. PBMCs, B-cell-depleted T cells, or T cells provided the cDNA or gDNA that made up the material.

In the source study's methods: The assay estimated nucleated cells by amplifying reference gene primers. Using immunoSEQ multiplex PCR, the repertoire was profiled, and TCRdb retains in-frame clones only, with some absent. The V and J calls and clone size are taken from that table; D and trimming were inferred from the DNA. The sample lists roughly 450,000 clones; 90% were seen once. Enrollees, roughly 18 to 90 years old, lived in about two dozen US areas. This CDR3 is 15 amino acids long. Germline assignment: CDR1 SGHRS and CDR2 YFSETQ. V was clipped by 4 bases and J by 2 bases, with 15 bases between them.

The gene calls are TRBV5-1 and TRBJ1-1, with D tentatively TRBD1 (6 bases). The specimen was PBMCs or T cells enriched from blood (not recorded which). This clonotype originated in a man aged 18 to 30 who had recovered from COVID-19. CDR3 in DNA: TGCGCCAGCAGCCCTCGGACAGCCCATAACACTGAAGCTTTCTTT. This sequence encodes CASSPRTAHNTEAFF. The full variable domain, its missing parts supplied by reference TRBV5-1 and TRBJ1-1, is KAGVTQTPRYLIKTRGQQVTLSCSPISGHRSVSWYQQTPGQGLQFLFEYFSETQRNKGNFPGRFSGRQFSNSRSEMNVSTLELGDSALYLCASSPRTAHNTEAFFGQGTRLTVV.